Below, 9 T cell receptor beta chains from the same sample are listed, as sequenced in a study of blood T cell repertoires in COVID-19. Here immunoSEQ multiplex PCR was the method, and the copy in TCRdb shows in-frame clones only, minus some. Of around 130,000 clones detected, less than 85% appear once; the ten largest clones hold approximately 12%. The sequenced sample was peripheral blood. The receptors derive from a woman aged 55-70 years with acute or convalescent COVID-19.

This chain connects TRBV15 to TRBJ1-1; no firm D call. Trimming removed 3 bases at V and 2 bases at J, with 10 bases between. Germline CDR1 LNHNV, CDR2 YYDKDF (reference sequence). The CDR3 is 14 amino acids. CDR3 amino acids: CATSSRGTNTEAFF. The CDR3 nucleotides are TGTGCCACCAGCAGTCGGGGTACTAACACTGAAGCTTTCTTT.

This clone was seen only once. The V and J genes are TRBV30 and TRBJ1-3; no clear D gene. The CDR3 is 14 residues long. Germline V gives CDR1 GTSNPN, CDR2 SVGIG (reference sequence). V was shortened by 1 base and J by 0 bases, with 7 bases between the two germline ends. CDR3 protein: CAWSAYYSGNTIYF. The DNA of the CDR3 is TGTGCCTGGAGTGCCTACTACTCTGGAAACACCATATATTTT.

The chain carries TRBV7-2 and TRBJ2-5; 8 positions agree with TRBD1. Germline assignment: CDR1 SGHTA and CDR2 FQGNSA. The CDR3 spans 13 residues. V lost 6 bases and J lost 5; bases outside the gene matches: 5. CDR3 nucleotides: TGTGCCAGCAGTTGGACAGGGAGGGAGACCCAGTACTTC. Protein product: CASSWTGRETQYF. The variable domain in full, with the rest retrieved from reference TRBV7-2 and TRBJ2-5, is GAGVSQSPSNKVTEKGKDVELRCDPISGHTALYWYRQSLGQGLEFLIYFQGNSAPDKSGLPSDRFSAERTGGSVSTLTIQRTQQEDSAVYLCASSWTGRETQYFGPGTRLLVL.

CDR3 loop: CASSPRRGPNTEAFF. CDR3 coding DNA: TGTGCCAGTAGTCCCCGGAGAGGGCCGAACACTGAAGCTTTCTTT. The V and J genes are TRBV19 and TRBJ1-1; D not certain. Trimming took 5 bases from V and 1 from J, leaving 14 bases between them. Germline V CDR1 and CDR2: LNHDA, SQIVND (reference sequence). This CDR3 spans 15 amino acids.

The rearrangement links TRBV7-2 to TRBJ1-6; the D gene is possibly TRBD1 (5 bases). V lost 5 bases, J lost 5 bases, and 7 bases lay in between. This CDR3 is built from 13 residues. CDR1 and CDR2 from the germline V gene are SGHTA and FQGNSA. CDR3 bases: TGTGCCAGCAGCGTCAGGGATAATTCACCCCTCCACTTT. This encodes CASSVRDNSPLHF. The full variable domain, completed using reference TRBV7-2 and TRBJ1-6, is GAGVSQSPSNKVTEKGKDVELRCDPISGHTALYWYRQSLGQGLEFLIYFQGNSAPDKSGLPSDRFSAERTGGSVSTLTIQRTQQEDSAVYLCASSVRDNSPLHFGNGTRLTVT.

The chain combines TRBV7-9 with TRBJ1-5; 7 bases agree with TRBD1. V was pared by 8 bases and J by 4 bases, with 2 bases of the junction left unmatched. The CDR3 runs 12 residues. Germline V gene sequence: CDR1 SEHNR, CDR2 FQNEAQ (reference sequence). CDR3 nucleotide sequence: TGTGCCAGCGGGACAGCTAATCAGCCCCAGCATTTT. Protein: CASGTANQPQHF.

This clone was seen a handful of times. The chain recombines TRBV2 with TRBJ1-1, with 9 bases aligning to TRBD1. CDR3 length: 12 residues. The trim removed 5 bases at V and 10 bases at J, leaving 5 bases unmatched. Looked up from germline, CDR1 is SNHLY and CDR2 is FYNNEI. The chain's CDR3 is CASSTGGTGAFF. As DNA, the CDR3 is TGTGCCAGCAGTACAGGGGGCACGGGAGCTTTCTTT.

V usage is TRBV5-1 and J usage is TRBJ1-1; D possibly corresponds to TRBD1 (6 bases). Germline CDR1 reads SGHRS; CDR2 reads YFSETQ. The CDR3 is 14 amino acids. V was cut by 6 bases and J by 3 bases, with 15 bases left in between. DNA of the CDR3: TGCGCCAGCAAGGGGGGGCCTTATGACACTGAAGCTTTCTTT. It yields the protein CASKGGPYDTEAFF.

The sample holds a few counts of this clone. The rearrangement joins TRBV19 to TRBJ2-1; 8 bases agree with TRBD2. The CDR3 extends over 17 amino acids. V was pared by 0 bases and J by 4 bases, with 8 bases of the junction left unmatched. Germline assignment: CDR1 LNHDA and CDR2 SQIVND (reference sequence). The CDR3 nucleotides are TGTGCCAGTAGTATAGATCGGGATAGCGGGGTATACAATGAGCAGTTCTTC. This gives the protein CASSIDRDSGVYNEQFF.